Following are 2 T cell receptor beta chains from one sample sequenced in a study of cytomegalovirus exposure and HLA in healthy donors. Both 60 Vbeta primers and 13 Jbeta primers went into the PCR. The data were produced by immunoSEQ multiplex PCR, yet TCRdb's version contains in-frame clones alone and is incomplete. In the table there are about 160,000 clones, approximately 76% of which are singletons. The sequencing sample was made of PBMCs. The receptors were gathered from a female donor in good health and CMV-seronegative.

The V call is TRBV5-1, the J call TRBJ1-3; D is uncertain. This CDR3 spans 16 amino acids. Germline CDR1 SGHRS, CDR2 YFSETQ. V dropped 0 bases and J dropped 0 bases, with 10 bases sitting between them. CDR3 region: CASSLESLASGNTIYF. CDR3 nucleotides: TGCGCCAGCAGCTTGGAGTCCCTGGCCTCTGGAAACACCATATATTTT.

This clone was recorded a few times. The J gene is TRBJ2-1, the V gene TRBV18, with 7 bases matching TRBD2. There are 13 residues in the CDR3. The junction had 1 base not matched to a gene; V was cut back by 3 bases and J by 5 bases. The V gene's germline CDR1 is KGHSH and CDR2 LQKENI. In nucleotides, the CDR3 is TGTGCCAGCTCACCGGGACTAAACAATGAGCAGTTCTTC. Translated, it gives CASSPGLNNEQFF.